This entry lists 2 T cell receptor beta chains sequenced from one sample in a study of cytomegalovirus exposure and HLA in healthy donors (dated by TCRdb to 2015 to 2018). Libraries came from the immunoSEQ multiplex PCR assay. In TCRdb, the immuneACCESS table is reduced to in-frame sequences with V and J assigned. These tables do not hold every clone; where another copy was compared, an unresolved V gene accounts for under half, and the others remain unexplained. This sample holds 120,000 or so clones; roughly 87% were observed only once. The ten most abundant clones make up around 1.1% of the sample. Sequenced: PBMCs. Source of these receptors: a young woman in good health and CMV-seronegative.

This chain connects TRBV15 to TRBJ1-1, with D hard to call. The CDR3 sequence is 15 residues long. Looked up from germline, CDR1 is LNHNV and CDR2 is YYDKDF (reference sequence). V was pared by 1 base and J by 1 base, with 10 bases between. The CDR3 nucleotides are TGTGCCACCAGCAGAGGAGACATCCGGAACACTGAAGCTTTCTTT. Amino acids: CATSRGDIRNTEAFF.

The gene calls are TRBV7-8 and TRBJ2-7; 9 bases agree with TRBD2. V gave up 3 bases and J gave up 4 bases; unmatched junction bases: 16. Germline CDR1 SGHVS, CDR2 FQNEAQ. The CDR3 runs to 18 residues. The CDR3, as DNA: TGTGCCAGCAGCTTCAGCCGCACCGAGGCGGGGGGGCGGTACGAGCAGTACTTC. It translates to CASSFSRTEAGGRYEQYF.